The clone carrying this T cell receptor (beta chain) came up once. These data originate in a study of CD8+CD57+ T cells in acquired aplastic anemia. Germline CDR1 is SEHNR and CDR2 is FQNEAQ (reference sequence). Unmatched junction bases numbered 3, after V lost 2 bases and J lost 3 bases. This CDR3 is 14 amino acids long. The TCR beta profiling, which covered VDJ combination and CDR3 sequence, was carried out using genomic DNA as the template. Via MiXCR, TCRdb re-called the reads, giving one row per CDR3 protein. This table holds around 180,000 distinct CDR3 sequences, over 60% found once. This TCR was sampled from a human donor with severe aplastic anemia or a healthy control (not recorded which). J is TRBJ2-7 and V is TRBV7-9; 8 bases line up with TRBD1. Input material: sorted CD4+, CD8+, or CD8+CD57+ T cells (not recorded which) from PBMCs. CDR3 sequence reads: CASSLYGQGYEQYF. As DNA, the CDR3 is TGTGCCAGCAGCTTATACGGACAGGGCTACGAGCAGTACTTC.